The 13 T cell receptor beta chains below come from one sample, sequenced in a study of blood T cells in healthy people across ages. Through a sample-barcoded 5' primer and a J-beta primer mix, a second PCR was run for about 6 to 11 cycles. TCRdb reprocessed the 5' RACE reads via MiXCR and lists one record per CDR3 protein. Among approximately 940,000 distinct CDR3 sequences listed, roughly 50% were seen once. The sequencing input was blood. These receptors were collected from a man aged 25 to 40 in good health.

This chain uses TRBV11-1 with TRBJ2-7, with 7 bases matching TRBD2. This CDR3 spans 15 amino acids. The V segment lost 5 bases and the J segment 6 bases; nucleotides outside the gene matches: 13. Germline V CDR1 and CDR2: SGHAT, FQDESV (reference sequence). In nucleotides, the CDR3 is TGTGCCAGCAGCATCGGACTAGGAGCAATTCGCGAGCAGTACTTC. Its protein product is CASSIGLGAIREQYF.

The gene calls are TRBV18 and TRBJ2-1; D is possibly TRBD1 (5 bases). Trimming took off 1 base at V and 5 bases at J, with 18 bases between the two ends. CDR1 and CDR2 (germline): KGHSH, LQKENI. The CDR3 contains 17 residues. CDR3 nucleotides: TGTGCCAGCTCACCACGCTGGGGTGCGACAGAAAACAATGAGCAGTTCTTC. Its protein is CASSPRWGATENNEQFF.

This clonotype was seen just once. The CDR3 DNA sequence: TGCAGTGCGAAGGAACAGGGGGTTTATGGCTACACCTTC. Amino acid sequence: CSAKEQGVYGYTF. This chain connects TRBV20-1 to TRBJ1-2, with TRBD1 matching 8 bases. The germline V gene encodes CDR1 DFQATT and CDR2 SNEGSKA (reference sequence). This CDR3 contains 13 residues. The trim removed 6 bases at V and 5 bases at J, leaving 8 bases unmatched.

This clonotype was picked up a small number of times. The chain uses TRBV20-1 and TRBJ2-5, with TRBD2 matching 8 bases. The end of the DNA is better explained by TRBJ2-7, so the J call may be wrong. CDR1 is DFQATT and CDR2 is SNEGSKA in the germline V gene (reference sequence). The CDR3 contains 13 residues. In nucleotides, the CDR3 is TGCAGTGCTGATAGCGGGGCCCGCTACGAGCAGTACTTC. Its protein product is CSADSGARYEQYF.

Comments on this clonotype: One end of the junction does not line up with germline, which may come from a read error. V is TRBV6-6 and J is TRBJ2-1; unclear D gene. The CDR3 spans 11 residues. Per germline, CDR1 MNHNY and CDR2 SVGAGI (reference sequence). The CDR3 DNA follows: TGTGCCGGCAGTACCATTGATGAGCAGTTCTTC. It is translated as CAGSTIDEQFF.

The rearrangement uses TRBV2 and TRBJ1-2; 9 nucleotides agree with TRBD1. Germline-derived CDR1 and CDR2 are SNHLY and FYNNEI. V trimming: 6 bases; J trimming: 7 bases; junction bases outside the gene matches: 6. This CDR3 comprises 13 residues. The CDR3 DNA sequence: TGTGCCAGCAGCGCGACAGGGGGAGGTGGCTACACCTTC. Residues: CASSATGGGGYTF.

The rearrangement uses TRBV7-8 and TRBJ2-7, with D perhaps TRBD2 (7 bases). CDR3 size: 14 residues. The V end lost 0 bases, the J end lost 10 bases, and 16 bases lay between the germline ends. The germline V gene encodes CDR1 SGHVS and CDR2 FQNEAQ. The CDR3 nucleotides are TGTGCCAGCAGCTTAGCGGGAGGGGGAAGAACCCAGTACTTC. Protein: CASSLAGGGRTQYF.

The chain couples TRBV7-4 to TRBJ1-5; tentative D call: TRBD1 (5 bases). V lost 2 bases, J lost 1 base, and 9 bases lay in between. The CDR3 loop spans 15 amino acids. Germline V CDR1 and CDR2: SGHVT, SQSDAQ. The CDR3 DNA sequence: TGTGCCAGCAGCTTACAGGGATCAAGCAATCAGCCCCAGCATTTT. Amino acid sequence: CASSLQGSSNQPQHF.

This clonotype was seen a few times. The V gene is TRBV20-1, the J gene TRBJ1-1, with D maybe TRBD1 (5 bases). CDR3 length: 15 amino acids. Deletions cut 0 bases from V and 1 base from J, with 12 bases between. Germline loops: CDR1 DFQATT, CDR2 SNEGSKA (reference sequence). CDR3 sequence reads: CSARERGNWNTEAFF. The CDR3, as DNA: TGCAGTGCTAGAGAAAGGGGAAATTGGAACACTGAAGCTTTCTTT.

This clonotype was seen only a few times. The CDR3 loop reads CASSLLAETQYF. In nucleotides, the CDR3 is TGTGCCAGCAGCTTACTCGCGGAGACCCAGTACTTC. The chain combines TRBV7-2 with TRBJ2-5; D gene ambiguous. Trimming pared 2 bases from V and 5 bases from J, leaving 6 bases between. From germline, CDR1 is SGHTA and CDR2 FQGNSA. CDR3 size: 12 residues.

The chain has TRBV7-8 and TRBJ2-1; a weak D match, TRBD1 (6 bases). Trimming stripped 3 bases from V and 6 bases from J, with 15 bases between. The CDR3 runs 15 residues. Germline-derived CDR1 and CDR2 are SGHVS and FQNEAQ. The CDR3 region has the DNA TGTGCCAGCAGCTTCTCACAGGGTATCCCCAATGAGCAGTTCTTC. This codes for CASSFSQGIPNEQFF.

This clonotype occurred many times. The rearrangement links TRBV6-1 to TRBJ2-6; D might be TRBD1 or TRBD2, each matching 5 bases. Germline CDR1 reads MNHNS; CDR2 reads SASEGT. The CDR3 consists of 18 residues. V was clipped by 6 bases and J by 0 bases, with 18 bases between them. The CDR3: CASSKGGGFSSGANVLTF. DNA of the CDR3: TGTGCCAGCAGCAAAGGTGGGGGTTTTAGCTCTGGGGCCAACGTCCTGACTTTC.

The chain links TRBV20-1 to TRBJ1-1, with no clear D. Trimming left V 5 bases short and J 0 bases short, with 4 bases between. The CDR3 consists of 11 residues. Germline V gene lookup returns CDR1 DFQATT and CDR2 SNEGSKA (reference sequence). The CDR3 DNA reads TGCAGTGCTGAAGTGAACACTGAAGCTTTCTTT. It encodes CSAEVNTEAFF.